Listed below are T cell receptor beta chains from one sample, sequenced in a study of blood T cell repertoires in COVID-19. The table came from immunoSEQ multiplex PCR; TCRdb's copy has only in-frame clones and leaves some out. The sample lists a few hundred thousand clones, around 83% occurring once. Sequenced sample: PBMCs or T cells enriched from blood (not recorded which). Receptors originate from a woman aged 45-59 years who had recovered from COVID-19. Both conserved end residues are part of each CDR3. D genes are given only for firm matches.

d_call v_call cdr3_aa
TRBD1 TRBV5-4 CASSLGQGAMGTEAFF
NA TRBV28 CASSVREQFF
TRBD1 TRBV19 CASRREDRVTNYGYTF
TRBD1 TRBV19 CASNRGTNYGYTF
NA TRBV7-2 CASSSGPIHAGEKLFF
NA TRBV27 CASSRNRNLNYGYTF
NA TRBV3-1/TRBV3-2 CASSPSLLRQRAKNIQYF
NA TRBV30 CAWSVPEASIYGYTF
NA TRBV18 CASSPKWGHENEQFF
NA TRBV15 CATAGGSYNEQFF
NA TRBV5-1 CASSQDIPIAGELFF
TRBD2 TRBV7-2 CASTAAGGGRYEQYF
NA TRBV5-5 CASSQRITENTEAFF
NA TRBV29-1 CSAGDGGFYGYTF
TRBD1 TRBV7-9 CASSLGSGGAFHTEAFF
NA TRBV7-9 CASSSGRFPEQYF
NA TRBV5-1 CASSYQGDGYTF